The rows below give T cell receptor beta chains drawn from one sample of a study of Tregs in tolerant kidney transplant recipients. Sequencing used immunoSEQ multiplex PCR; TCRdb keeps in-frame clones, though not all of them. The sample includes around 230,000 clones, roughly four fifths seen only once; the top ten take less than 0.75%. Sequenced: CD4+ T cells from blood. These receptors originate from a human donor in good health. CDR3s include the opening cysteine and the closing phenylalanine or tryptophan. The D gene is left open where the match is weak. The size field is filled for only some rows; it gives once, few, many or a size class.

d_call clone_size j_call v_call cdr3_aa cdr3_nt
NA NA TRBJ1-1 TRBV6-1 CASSEQLIISTKAFF TGTGCCAGCAGTGAACAGCTTATTATAAGCACAAAAGCTTTCTTT
NA NA TRBJ1-1 TRBV19 CATKKRPGMNTEAFF TGTGCCACCAAAAAACGCCCGGGGATGAACACTGAAGCTTTCTTT
TRBD2 few TRBJ2-2 TRBV7-9 CASSSPSAGDTGELFF TGTGCCAGCAGCTCACCCTCCGCGGGAGACACCGGGGAGCTGTTTTTT
TRBD1 NA TRBJ1-1 TRBV19 CASSGTANTEAFF TGTGCCAGCTCCGGGACAGCGAACACTGAAGCTTTCTTT
NA NA TRBJ1-6 TRBV4-1 CASSRPGTSESPLHF TGCGCCAGCAGCCGACCCGGGACATCTGAGTCACCCCTCCACTTT
NA NA TRBJ1-1 TRBV7-3 CASSPPGNTEAFF TGTGCCAGCAGCCCCCCCGGGAACACTGAAGCTTTCTTT
NA NA TRBJ2-5 TRBV4-1 CASSQRPLVETQYF TGCGCCAGCAGCCAACGACCATTGGTAGAGACCCAGTACTTC
TRBD2 few TRBJ2-7 TRBV7-9 CASSPWGREDYEQYF TGTGCCAGCAGCCCCTGGGGGAGGGAGGACTACGAGCAGTACTTC
NA NA TRBJ2-5 TRBV7-9 CASSFTGTLLLLETQYF TGTGCCAGCAGTTTTACCGGGACACTGTTATTGTTGGAGACCCAGTACTTC
NA NA TRBJ2-3 TRBV5-1 CASSRDGDTDTQYF TGCGCCAGCAGCAGGGACGGTGACACAGATACGCAGTATTTT
NA NA TRBJ2-1 TRBV11-3 CASSLEAANYNEQFF TGTGCCAGCAGCTTAGAGGCGGCAAACTACAATGAGCAGTTCTTC
NA NA TRBJ2-3 TRBV6-5 CASSEGYTDTQYF TGTGCCAGCAGTGAGGGTTACACAGATACGCAGTATTTT
TRBD1 NA TRBJ2-5 TRBV5-4 CASSLGGTGSLETQYF TGTGCCAGCAGCTTGGGGGGGACAGGGAGTCTAGAGACCCAGTACTTC
TRBD2 NA TRBJ2-1 TRBV4-1 CASSQLSMPAGLKNEQFF TGCGCCAGCAGCCAACTTTCCATGCCAGCGGGATTGAAGAATGAGCAGTTCTTC
NA NA TRBJ1-5 TRBV11-2 CASSLQGQPQHF TGTGCCAGCAGCTTACAGGGGCAGCCCCAGCATTTT
NA few TRBJ1-2 TRBV4-2 CASSQDAGTLIKGYTF TGTGCCAGCAGCCAAGACGCCGGGACCCTTATAAAGGGCTACACCTTC
NA NA TRBJ2-7 TRBV5-1 CASSLVADLSYEQYF TGCGCCAGCAGCTTGGTAGCGGACCTCTCCTACGAGCAGTACTTC
NA NA TRBJ1-3 TRBV30 CAFRDQFSTYGNTIYF TGTGCCTTCCGGGATCAATTCTCAACATATGGAAACACCATATATTTT
NA NA TRBJ1-4 TRBV11-2 CASSFSGSPNEKLFF TGTGCCAGCAGCTTCTCTGGCAGCCCTAATGAAAAACTGTTTTTT
TRBD2 NA TRBJ2-5 TRBV5-1 CASSLLPSGGAGETQYF TGCGCCAGCAGCTTATTGCCTAGCGGGGGGGCCGGGGAGACCCAGTACTTC
TRBD1 NA TRBJ1-6 TRBV9 CASSARGFNSPLHF TGTGCCAGCAGCGCCAGGGGGTTTAATTCACCCCTCCACTTT
NA NA TRBJ2-2 TRBV11-3 CASSPSITGELFF TGTGCCAGCAGCCCCTCAATCACCGGGGAGCTGTTTTTT
TRBD2 NA TRBJ2-7 TRBV7-9 CASRPILAGEQYF TGTGCCAGCAGGCCGATTCTAGCGGGAGAGCAGTACTTC
NA once TRBJ2-1 TRBV9 CASSFYNEQFF TGTGCCAGCAGCTTCTACAATGAGCAGTTCTTC
TRBD1 NA TRBJ2-7 TRBV19 CASESGTGSSYEQYF TGTGCCAGTGAGTCTGGGACAGGGTCTTCCTACGAGCAGTACTTC
NA NA TRBJ1-1 TRBV5-1 CASSFGATEAFF TGCGCCAGCAGCTTTGGAGCCACTGAAGCTTTCTTT
NA NA TRBJ2-7 TRBV2 CASTDAYEQYF TGTGCCAGCACAGACGCCTACGAGCAGTACTTC
NA NA TRBJ1-2 TRBV18 CASSPPEDAKSF TGTGCCAGCTCACCACCGGAGGACGCTAAGTCCTTC
TRBD2 NA TRBJ2-5 TRBV5-1 CASSPSWGVGGRGVAETQYF TGCGCCAGCAGCCCTTCATGGGGAGTTGGCGGGAGAGGGGTGGCGGAGACCCAGTACTTC
NA few TRBJ2-7 TRBV2 CASSLTYEQYF TGTGCCAGCAGCCTGACCTACGAGCAGTACTTC
TRBD2 NA TRBJ2-5 TRBV11-2 CASSLLRGGIGETQYF TGTGCCAGCAGCTTATTGCGGGGGGGCATAGGAGAGACCCAGTACTTC
TRBD2 once TRBJ2-3 TRBV6-1 CALSGVSTDTQYF TGTGCCCTTAGCGGGGTTAGCACAGATACGCAGTATTTT
NA NA TRBJ2-1 TRBV29-1 CSARPGNEQFF TGCAGCGCACGTCCGGGCAATGAGCAGTTCTTC
TRBD1 NA TRBJ2-5 TRBV2 CASSEQDRLYGAQYF TGTGCCAGCAGTGAACAGGACAGGCTGTACGGAGCCCAGTACTTC
TRBD2 NA TRBJ2-3 TRBV18 CASSPLAGADTQYF TGTGCCAGCTCACCACTGGCGGGAGCGGATACGCAGTATTTT
NA NA TRBJ1-3 TRBV7-2 CASSSVGTAAGNTIYF TGTGCCAGCAGTTCCGTCGGGACGGCCGCTGGAAACACCATATATTTT
NA NA TRBJ2-5 TRBV5-6 CASSFRAEKETQYF TGTGCCAGCAGCTTTAGGGCTGAGAAAGAGACCCAGTACTTC
NA NA TRBJ2-7 TRBV11-1 CASSRGWPGPYEQYF TGTGCCAGCAGCCGGGGGTGGCCAGGCCCCTACGAGCAGTACTTC
NA NA TRBJ2-7 TRBV4-1 CASSQPTGFEQYF TGCGCCAGCAGCCAACCTACAGGGTTTGAGCAGTACTTC
TRBD2 NA TRBJ2-3 TRBV11-3 CASSISGGTDTQYF TGTGCCAGCAGCATTAGCGGGGGCACAGATACGCAGTATTTT
NA NA TRBJ2-7 TRBV5-1 CASSLAPRAPYEQYF TGCGCCAGCAGCTTGGCCCCCAGGGCCCCCTACGAGCAGTACTTC
NA NA TRBJ1-1 TRBV11-2 CASSLEFSGAEAFF TGTGCCAGCAGCTTAGAGTTCTCGGGGGCCGAAGCTTTCTTT
TRBD1 few TRBJ1-2 TRBV6-5 CASSYGQGHYGYTF TGTGCCAGCAGTTACGGACAGGGGCACTATGGCTACACCTTC
NA NA TRBJ1-2 TRBV25-1 CASSVTANYGYTF TGTGCCAGCAGTGTGACCGCTAACTATGGCTACACCTTC
NA NA TRBJ2-5 TRBV5-1 CASSLEDLETQYF TGCGCCAGCAGCTTGGAAGACTTGGAGACCCAGTACTTC
NA few TRBJ2-5 TRBV6-1 CASPPPGGSETQYF TGTGCCAGCCCCCCGCCCGGGGGTTCGGAGACCCAGTACTTC
TRBD1 NA TRBJ2-1 TRBV7-2 CASSFRQGTEQFF TGTGCCAGCAGCTTCCGACAGGGAACGGAGCAGTTCTTC
NA NA TRBJ2-3 TRBV14 CASSQARTDTQYF TGTGCCAGCAGCCAAGCCAGGACAGATACGCAGTATTTT
NA NA TRBJ1-5 TRBV12-5 CASGPGQLSLPQHF TGTGCTAGTGGTCCAGGACAACTGAGTCTGCCCCAGCATTTT
NA NA TRBJ2-5 TRBV30 CAWSYSLIQETQYF TGTGCCTGGAGTTACAGCTTAATCCAAGAGACCCAGTACTTC
TRBD1 NA TRBJ1-1 TRBV6-1 CASSLIGQGATEAFF TGTGCCAGCAGTTTGATAGGACAGGGGGCGACTGAAGCTTTCTTT
TRBD2 NA TRBJ2-3 TRBV18 CASSPLLAGGSPDTQYF TGTGCCAGCTCACCGTTACTAGCGGGAGGGTCCCCAGATACGCAGTATTTT
TRBD1 once TRBJ1-4 TRBV6-1 CASSNYRGQEKLFF TGTGCCAGCAGTAACTACAGGGGACAGGAAAAACTGTTTTTT
NA once TRBJ2-2 TRBV5-1 CASSWTLNTGELFF TGCGCCAGCAGCTGGACACTGAACACCGGGGAGCTGTTTTTT
NA NA TRBJ2-1 TRBV9 CASSASPRGVRDEQFF TGTGCCAGCAGCGCCTCCCCTCGCGGGGTCAGGGATGAGCAGTTCTTC
TRBD2 once TRBJ2-5 TRBV2 CASRDHLAGGQETQYF TGTGCCAGCAGGGACCACCTAGCGGGGGGACAAGAGACCCAGTACTTC
NA NA TRBJ2-1 TRBV5-1 CASSLQGIRGYNEQFF TGCGCCAGCAGCTTACAGGGTATTAGGGGTTACAATGAGCAGTTCTTC